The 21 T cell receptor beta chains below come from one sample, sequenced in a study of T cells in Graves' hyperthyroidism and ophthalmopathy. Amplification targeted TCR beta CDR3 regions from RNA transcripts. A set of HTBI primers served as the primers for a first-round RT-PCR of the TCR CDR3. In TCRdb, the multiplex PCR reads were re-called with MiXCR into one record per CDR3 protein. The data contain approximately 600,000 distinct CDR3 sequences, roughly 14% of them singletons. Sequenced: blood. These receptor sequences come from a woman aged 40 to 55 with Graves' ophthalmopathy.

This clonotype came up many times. DNA for the CDR3: TGTGCCAGCAGTCCGGACAGGTTCCCCACCATTTGGCACACTGAAGCTTTCTTT. Protein product: CASSPDRFPTIWHTEAFF. This chain links TRBV6-2 or TRBV6-3 with TRBJ1-1; 7 nucleotides match TRBD1. Germline CDR1 and CDR2: MNHEY and SVGEGT. V trimming: 5 bases; J trimming: 3 bases; junction bases outside the gene matches: 18. The CDR3 is 18 amino acids.

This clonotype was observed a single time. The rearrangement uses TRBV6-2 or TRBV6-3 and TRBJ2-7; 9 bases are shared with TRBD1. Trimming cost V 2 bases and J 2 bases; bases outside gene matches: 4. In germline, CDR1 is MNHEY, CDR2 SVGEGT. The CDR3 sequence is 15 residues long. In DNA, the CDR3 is TGTGCCAGCAGTTACCGGGACAGGGAAACCTACGAGCAGTACTTC. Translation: CASSYRDRETYEQYF.

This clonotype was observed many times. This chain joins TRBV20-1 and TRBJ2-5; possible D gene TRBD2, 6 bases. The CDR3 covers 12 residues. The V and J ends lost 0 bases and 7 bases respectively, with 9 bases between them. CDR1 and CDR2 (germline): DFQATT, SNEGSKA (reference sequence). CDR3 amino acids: CSARDMGGTQYF. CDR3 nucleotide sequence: TGCAGTGCTAGAGATATGGGGGGGACCCAGTACTTC.

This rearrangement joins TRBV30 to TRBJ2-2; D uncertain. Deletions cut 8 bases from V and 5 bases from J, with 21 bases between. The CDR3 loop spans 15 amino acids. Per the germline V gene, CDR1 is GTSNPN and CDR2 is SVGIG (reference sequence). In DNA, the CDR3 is TGTGCCAGCAGTGAGACTTCGTACCGAACCGGGGAGCTGTTTTTT. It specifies CASSETSYRTGELFF.

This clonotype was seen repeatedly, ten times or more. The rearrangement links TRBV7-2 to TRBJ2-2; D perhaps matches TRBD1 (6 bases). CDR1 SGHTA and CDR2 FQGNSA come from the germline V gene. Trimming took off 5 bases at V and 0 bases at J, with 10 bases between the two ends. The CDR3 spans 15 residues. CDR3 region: CASSLRTANTGELFF. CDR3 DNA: TGTGCCAGCAGCCTTAGGACAGCGAACACCGGGGAGCTGTTTTTT.

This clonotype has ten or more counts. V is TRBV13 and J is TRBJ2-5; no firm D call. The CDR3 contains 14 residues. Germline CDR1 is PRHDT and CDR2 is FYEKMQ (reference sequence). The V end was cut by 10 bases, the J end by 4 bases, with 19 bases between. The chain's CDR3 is CATAGRPTRETQYF. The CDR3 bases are TGTGCCACGGCAGGCAGGCCGACCCGAGAGACCCAGTACTTC. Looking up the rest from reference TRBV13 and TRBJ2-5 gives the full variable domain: AAGVIQSPRHLIKEKRETATLKCYPIPRHDTVYWYQQGPGQDPQFLISFYEKMQSDKGSIPDRFSAQQFSDYHSELNMSSLELGDSALYFCATAGRPTRETQYFGPGTRLLVL.

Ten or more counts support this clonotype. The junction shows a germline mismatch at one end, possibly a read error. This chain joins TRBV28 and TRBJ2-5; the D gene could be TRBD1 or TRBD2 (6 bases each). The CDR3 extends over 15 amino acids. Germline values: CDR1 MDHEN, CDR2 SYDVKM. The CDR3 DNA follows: TGTGCCAGCAGTTTAGTGTGGGGGGCTGATGAGACCCAATACTTC. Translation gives CASSLVWGADETQYF.

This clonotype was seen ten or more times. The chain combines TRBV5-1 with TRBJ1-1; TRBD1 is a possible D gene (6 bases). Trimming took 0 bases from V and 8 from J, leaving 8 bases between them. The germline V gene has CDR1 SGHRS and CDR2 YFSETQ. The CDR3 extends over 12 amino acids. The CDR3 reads CASSLEGGEAFF. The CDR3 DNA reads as TGCGCCAGCAGCTTGGAAGGGGGAGAAGCTTTCTTT.

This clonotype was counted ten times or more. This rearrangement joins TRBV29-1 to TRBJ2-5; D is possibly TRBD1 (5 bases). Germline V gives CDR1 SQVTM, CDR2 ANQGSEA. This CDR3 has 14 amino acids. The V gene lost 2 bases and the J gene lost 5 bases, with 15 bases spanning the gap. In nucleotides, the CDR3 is TGCAGCGTTGAACTGGGCCAGGGCTCGGAGACCCAGTACTTC. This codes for CSVELGQGSETQYF.

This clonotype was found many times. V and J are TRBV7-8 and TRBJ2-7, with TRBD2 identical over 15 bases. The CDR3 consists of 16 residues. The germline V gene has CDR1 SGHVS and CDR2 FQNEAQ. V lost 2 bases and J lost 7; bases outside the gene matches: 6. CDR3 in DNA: TGTGCCAGCAGCTTATCCGGGACTAGCGGGAGGAGGGAGCAGTACTTC. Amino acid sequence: CASSLSGTSGRREQYF.

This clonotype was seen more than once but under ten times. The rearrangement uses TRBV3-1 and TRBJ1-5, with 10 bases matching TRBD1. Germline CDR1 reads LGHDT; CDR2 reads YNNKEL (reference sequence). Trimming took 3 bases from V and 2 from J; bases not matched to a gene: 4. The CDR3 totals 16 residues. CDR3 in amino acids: CASSQWDRGGNQPQHF. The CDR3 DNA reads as TGTGCCAGCAGCCAGTGGGACAGGGGTGGCAATCAGCCCCAGCATTTT.

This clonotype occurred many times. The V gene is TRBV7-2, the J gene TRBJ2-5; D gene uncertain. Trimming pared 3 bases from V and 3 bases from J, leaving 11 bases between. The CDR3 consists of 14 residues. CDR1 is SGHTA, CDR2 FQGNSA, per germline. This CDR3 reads CASSFPGIKETQYF. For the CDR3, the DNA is TGTGCCAGCAGCTTTCCCGGAATTAAAGAGACCCAGTACTTC.

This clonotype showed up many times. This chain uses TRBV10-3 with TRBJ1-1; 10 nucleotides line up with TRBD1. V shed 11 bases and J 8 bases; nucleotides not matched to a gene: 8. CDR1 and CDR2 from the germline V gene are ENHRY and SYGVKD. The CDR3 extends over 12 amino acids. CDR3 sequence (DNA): TGTGCCTCTGGACAGGGGGAGGGCGAAGCTTTCTTT. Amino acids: CASGQGEGEAFF.

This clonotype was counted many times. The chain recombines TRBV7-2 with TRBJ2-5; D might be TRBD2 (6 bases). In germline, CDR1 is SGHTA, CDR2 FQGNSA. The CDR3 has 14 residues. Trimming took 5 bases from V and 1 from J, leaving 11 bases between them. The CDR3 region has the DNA TGTGCCAGCAGCATACCGGGACTCCAAGAGACCCAGTACTTC. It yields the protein CASSIPGLQETQYF.

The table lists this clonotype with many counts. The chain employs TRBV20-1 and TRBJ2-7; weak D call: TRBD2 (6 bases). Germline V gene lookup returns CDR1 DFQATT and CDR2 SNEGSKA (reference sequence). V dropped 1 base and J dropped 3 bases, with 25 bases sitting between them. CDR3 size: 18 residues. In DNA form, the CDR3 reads TGCAGTGCTAGAGGGGAAAGGGGAAAGGCTAGCGTATTCTACGAGCAGTACTTC. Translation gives CSARGERGKASVFYEQYF.

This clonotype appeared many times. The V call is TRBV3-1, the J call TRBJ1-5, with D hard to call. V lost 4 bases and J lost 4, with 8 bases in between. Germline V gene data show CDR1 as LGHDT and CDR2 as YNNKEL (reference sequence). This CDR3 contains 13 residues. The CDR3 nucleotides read TGTGCCAGCAGCCGAGGTCTAAATCAGCCCCAGCATTTT. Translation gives CASSRGLNQPQHF. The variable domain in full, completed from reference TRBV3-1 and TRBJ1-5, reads DTAVSQTPKYLVTQMGNDKSIKCEQNLGHDTMYWYKQDSKKFLKIMFSYNNKELIINETVPNRFSPKSPDKAHLNLHINSLELGDSAVYFCASSRGLNQPQHFGDGTRLSIL.

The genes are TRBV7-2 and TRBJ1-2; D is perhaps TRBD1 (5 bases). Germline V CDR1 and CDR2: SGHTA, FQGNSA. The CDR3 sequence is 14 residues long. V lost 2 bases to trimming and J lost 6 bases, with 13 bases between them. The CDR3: CASSLLGGGDGYTF. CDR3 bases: TGTGCCAGCAGCTTACTTGGGGGTGGAGATGGCTACACCTTC.

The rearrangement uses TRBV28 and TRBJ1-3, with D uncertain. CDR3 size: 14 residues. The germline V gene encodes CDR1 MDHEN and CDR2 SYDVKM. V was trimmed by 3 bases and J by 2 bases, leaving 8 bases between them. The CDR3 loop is CASSFFHTGNTIYF. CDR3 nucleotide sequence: TGTGCCAGCAGTTTCTTTCATACTGGAAACACCATATATTTT.

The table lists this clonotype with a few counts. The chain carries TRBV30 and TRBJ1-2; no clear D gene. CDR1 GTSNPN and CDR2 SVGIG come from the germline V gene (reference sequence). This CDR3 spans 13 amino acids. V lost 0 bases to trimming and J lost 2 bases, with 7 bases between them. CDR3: CAWSVPTNYGYTF. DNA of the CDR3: TGTGCCTGGAGTGTACCAACAAACTATGGCTACACCTTC. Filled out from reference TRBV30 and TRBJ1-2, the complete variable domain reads SQTIHQWPATLVQPVGSPLSLECTVEGTSNPNLYWYRQAAGRGLQLLFYSVGIGQISSEVPQNLSASRPQDRQFILSSKKLLLSDSGFYLCAWSVPTNYGYTFGSGTRLTVV.

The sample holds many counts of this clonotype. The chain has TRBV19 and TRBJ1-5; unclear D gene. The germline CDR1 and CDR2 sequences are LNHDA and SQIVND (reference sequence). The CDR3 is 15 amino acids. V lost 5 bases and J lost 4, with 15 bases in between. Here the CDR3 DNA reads TGTGCCAGTAGTTCACCCTTGGGGAGAAATCAGCCCCAGCATTTT. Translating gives CASSSPLGRNQPQHF.

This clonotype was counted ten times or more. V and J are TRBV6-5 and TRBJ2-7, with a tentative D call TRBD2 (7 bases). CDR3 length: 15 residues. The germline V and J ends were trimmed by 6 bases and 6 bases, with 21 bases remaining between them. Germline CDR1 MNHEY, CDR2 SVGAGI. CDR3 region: CASRAGGGGRAEQYF. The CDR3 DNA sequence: TGTGCCAGCAGGGCCGGGGGCGGAGGGAGGGCCGAGCAGTACTTC.